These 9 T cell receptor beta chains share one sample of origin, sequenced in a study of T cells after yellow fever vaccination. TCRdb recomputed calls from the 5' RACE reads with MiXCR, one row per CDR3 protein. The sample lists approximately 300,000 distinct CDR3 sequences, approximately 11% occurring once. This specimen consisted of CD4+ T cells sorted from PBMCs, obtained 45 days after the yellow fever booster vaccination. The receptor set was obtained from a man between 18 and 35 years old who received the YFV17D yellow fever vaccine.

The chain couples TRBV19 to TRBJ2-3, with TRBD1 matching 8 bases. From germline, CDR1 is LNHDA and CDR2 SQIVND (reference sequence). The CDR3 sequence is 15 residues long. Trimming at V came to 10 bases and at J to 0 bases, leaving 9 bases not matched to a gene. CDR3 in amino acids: CATRRQGRSTDTQYF. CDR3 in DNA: TGTGCCACCAGAAGACAGGGGAGGAGCACAGATACGCAGTATTTT.

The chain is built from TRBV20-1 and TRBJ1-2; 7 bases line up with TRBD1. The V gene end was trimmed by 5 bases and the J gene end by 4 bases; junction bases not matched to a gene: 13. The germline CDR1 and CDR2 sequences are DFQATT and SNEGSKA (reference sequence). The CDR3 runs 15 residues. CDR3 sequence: CSAGPTGVKVYGYTF. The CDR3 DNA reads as TGCAGTGCTGGCCCAACAGGGGTGAAGGTCTATGGCTACACCTTC.

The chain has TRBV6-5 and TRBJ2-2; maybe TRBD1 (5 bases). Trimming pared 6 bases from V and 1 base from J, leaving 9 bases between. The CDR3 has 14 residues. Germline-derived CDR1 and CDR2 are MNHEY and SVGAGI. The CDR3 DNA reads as TGTGCCAGCAGGAAACAGGAGAACACCGGGGAGCTGTTTTTT. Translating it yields CASRKQENTGELFF.

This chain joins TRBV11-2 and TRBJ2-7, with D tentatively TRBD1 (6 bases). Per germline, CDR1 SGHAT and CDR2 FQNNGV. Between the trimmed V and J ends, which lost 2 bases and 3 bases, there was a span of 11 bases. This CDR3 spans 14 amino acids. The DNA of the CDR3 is TGTGCCAGCAGCTTAATAGGGGGTGTCTACGAGCAGTACTTC. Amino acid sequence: CASSLIGGVYEQYF.

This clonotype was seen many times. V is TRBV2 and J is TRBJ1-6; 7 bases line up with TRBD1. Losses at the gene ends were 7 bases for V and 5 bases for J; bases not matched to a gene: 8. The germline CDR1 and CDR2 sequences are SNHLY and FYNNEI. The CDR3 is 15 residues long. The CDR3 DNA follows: TGTGCCAGCACACCTGGGGGGACAGATAATTCACCCCTCCACTTT. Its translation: CASTPGGTDNSPLHF. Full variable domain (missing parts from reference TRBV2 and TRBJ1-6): EPEVTQTPSHQVTQMGQEVILRCVPISNHLYFYWYRQILGQKVEFLVSFYNNEISEKSEIFDDQFSVERPDGSNFTLKIRSTKLEDSAMYFCASTPGGTDNSPLHFGNGTRLTVT.

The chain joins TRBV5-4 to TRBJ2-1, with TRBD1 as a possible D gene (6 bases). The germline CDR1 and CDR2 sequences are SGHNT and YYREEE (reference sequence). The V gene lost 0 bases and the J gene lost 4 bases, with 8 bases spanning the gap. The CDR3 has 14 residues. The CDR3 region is CASSLVDRYNEQFF. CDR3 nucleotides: TGTGCCAGCAGCTTGGTAGACAGGTACAATGAGCAGTTCTTC.

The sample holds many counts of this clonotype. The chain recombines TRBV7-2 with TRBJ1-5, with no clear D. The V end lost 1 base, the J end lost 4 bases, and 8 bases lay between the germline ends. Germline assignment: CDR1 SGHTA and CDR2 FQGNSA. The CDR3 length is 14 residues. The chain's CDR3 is CASSLGLGNQPQHF. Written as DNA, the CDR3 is TGTGCCAGCAGCTTAGGGTTGGGGAATCAGCCCCAGCATTTT.

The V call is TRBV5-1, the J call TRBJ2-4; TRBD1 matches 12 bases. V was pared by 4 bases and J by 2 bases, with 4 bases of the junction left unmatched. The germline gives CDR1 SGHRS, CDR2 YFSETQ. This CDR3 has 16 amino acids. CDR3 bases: TGCGCCAGCAGCGGGGGACAGGGGGCATCCAAAAACATTCAGTACTTC. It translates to CASSGGQGASKNIQYF.

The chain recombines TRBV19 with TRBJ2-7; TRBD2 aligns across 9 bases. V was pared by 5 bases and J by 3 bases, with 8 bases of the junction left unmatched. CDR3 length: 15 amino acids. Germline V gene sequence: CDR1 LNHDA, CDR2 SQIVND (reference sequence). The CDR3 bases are TGTGCCAGTAGTCTGCGGCGGGGGGGGGACTACGAGCAGTACTTC. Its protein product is CASSLRRGGDYEQYF. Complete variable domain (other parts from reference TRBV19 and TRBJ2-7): DGGITQSPKYLFRKEGQNVTLSCEQNLNHDAMYWYRQDPGQGLRLIYYSQIVNDFQKGDIAEGYSVSREKKESFPLTVTSAQKNPTAFYLCASSLRRGGDYEQYFGPGTRLTVT.